This TCR delta chain was identified in a study of gamma-delta chains in newborns, infants, children. On the study more broadly: Innate gammadelta T cells reportedly expand polyclonally right after birth, driven by microbial exposure, per the title.

By share, this clone ranks as hyperexpanded. Different DNA sequences within this sample yield the same CDR3. TCRdb ran CATT on the reads. Of roughly 2,400 delta-chain clones in the sample, roughly 1% were seen once. CDR1 and CDR2 (germline): GEAIGNYY, EKD. The V segment lost 3 bases and the J segment 0 bases; nucleotides outside the gene matches: 3. The CDR3 has 16 amino acids. V gene TRDV2 combines with J gene TRDJ1, with 13 bases aligning to TRDD3. The receptor was isolated from a child who was a newborn, infant or young child, either healthy, febrile or measles-vaccinated (not recorded which). Sequencing used blood. CDR3 DNA: TGTGCCTGTGACGTACTGGGGGATACGCACACCGATAAACTCATCTTT. Translated: CACDVLGDTHTDKLIF.